The 30 T cell receptor beta chains in this list originate from one sample, sequenced in a study of T cells after yellow fever vaccination. TCRdb re-called the 5' RACE reads with MiXCR, one entry per CDR3 protein. The sample lists 95,000 to 150,000 distinct CDR3 sequences; roughly 6.7% were seen once. The sample in question was CD4+ T cells sorted from PBMCs, obtained 10 days after the first yellow fever vaccination. These receptors were collected from a young man who received the YFV17D yellow fever vaccine.

This clonotype was detected many times. The genes are TRBV11-1 and TRBJ2-3; TRBD1 matches at 10 bases. The germline V gene encodes CDR1 SGHAT and CDR2 FQDESV (reference sequence). This CDR3 spans 16 amino acids. Trimming cost V 1 base and J 6 bases; bases outside gene matches: 7. This CDR3 is CASSLGTGGSMDTQYF. CDR3 nucleotides: TGTGCCAGCAGCTTAGGGACAGGGGGATCGATGGATACGCAGTATTTT.

Remarks on this clonotype: A read error may be the cause here, since a much bigger clone is one base away. CDR3 residues: CAIGQKDGFRALHF. CDR3 bases: TGTGCCATCGGGCAGAAAGACGGGTTTAGGGCCCTCCACTTT. The chain has TRBV10-3 and TRBJ1-6; D ambiguous. The ends were cut back, 8 bases at V and 14 bases at J, with 22 bases in the middle. Germline CDR1 reads ENHRY; CDR2 reads SYGVKD. The CDR3 runs to 14 residues.

There are many counts of this clonotype. The V gene is TRBV7-8, the J gene TRBJ2-1, with TRBD2 as a possible D gene (5 bases). The CDR3 is 14 amino acids. The V end was cut by 11 bases, the J end by 0 bases, with 14 bases between. Germline values: CDR1 SGHVS, CDR2 FQNEAQ. Here the CDR3 reads CAVERFLSYNEQFF. Here the CDR3 DNA reads TGTGCCGTAGAGCGGTTCCTCTCCTACAATGAGCAGTTCTTC.

Of note for this clonotype: This may stem from a read error, because a much larger clone lies one nucleotide away. The rearrangement links TRBV5-1 to TRBJ1-3; D remains unclear. The CDR3 length is 14 residues. CDR1 and CDR2 from the germline V gene are SGHRS and YFSETQ. CDR3 DNA sequence: TGCGCCAGCAGCTTGGACGGTTCTGAAAACACCATATATTTT. Its protein is CASSLDGSENTIYF.

V is TRBV10-3 and J is TRBJ1-5; tentative D call: TRBD1 (5 bases). Germline V gene lookup returns CDR1 ENHRY and CDR2 SYGVKD. Between the trimmed V and J ends, which lost 10 bases and 4 bases, there was a span of 11 bases. The CDR3 covers 12 residues. As DNA, the CDR3 is TGTGCCACCGGGACGGTTAATCAGCCCCAGCATTTT. Translating gives CATGTVNQPQHF.

This clonotype was counted many times. The chain joins TRBV7-8 to TRBJ2-1; 8 nucleotides match TRBD1. Germline CDR1 and CDR2: SGHVS and FQNEAQ. The CDR3 is 18 residues long. V was clipped by 5 bases and J by 6 bases; unmatched bases: 18. The DNA for the CDR3 is TGTGCCAGCAGCCCACGGCGTCCAGGGGGCTTCTTTGGCAATGAGCAGTTCTTC. Its translation: CASSPRRPGGFFGNEQFF.

This clonotype has at least ten counts. The V gene is TRBV2, the J gene TRBJ1-2; TRBD1 is a possible D gene (5 bases). Trimming took 6 bases from V and 7 from J, leaving 12 bases between them. Germline V gives CDR1 SNHLY, CDR2 FYNNEI. The CDR3 has 12 residues. CDR3 DNA: TGTGCCAGCAGCACCTCAGGGCCTGGCTACACCTTC. Translated, it gives CASSTSGPGYTF.

This clonotype appeared a few times. V usage is TRBV5-8 and J usage is TRBJ1-2; 11 bases align to TRBD1. Germline loops: CDR1 SGHTS, CDR2 YDEGEE. This CDR3 comprises 13 residues. J lost 6 bases, V lost 5 bases, and 3 bases had no gene match. The CDR3 is CASRLGQGDGYTF. The CDR3 coding sequence is TGTGCCAGCAGGCTGGGACAGGGGGATGGCTACACCTTC.

The gene calls are TRBV12-3 or TRBV12-4 and TRBJ1-2, with 10 bases aligning to TRBD1. This CDR3 comprises 15 residues. V lost 3 bases and J lost 7; bases outside the gene matches: 8. CDR3: CASSFTGQGLSGYTF. DNA for the CDR3: TGTGCCAGCAGTTTTACGGGACAGGGGCTCTCTGGCTACACCTTC.

This clonotype has at least ten counts. V and J are TRBV7-8 and TRBJ1-4; 7 bases are a match to TRBD1. Trimming cost V 1 base and J 0 bases; bases outside gene matches: 5. The germline V gene has CDR1 SGHVS and CDR2 FQNEAQ. This CDR3 comprises 17 residues. The CDR3 region has the DNA TGTGCCAGCAGCTTAGGGACAGGTCTTGCAACTAATGAAAAACTGTTTTTT. Translating it yields CASSLGTGLATNEKLFF.

This clonotype occurred a few times. This rearrangement joins TRBV11-1 to TRBJ2-2, with 12 nucleotides matching TRBD2. Germline V gene data show CDR1 as SGHAT and CDR2 as FQDESV (reference sequence). The CDR3 has 15 residues. V lost 6 bases, J lost 3 bases, and 2 bases stayed unmatched. CDR3 bases: TGTGCCAGCAGACGACTAGCGGGGGACACCGGGGAGCTGTTTTTT. It yields the protein CASRRLAGDTGELFF.

The table lists this clonotype with many counts. The chain links TRBV11-2 to TRBJ2-7, with 8 bases identical to TRBD2. CDR3 length: 16 amino acids. Germline assignment: CDR1 SGHAT and CDR2 FQNNGV. J gave up 3 bases and V 2 bases, and 9 bases lay outside the gene matches. In DNA form, the CDR3 reads TGTGCCAGCAGCTTAACGATCGGGGGGGCGGACTACGAGCAGTACTTC. It encodes CASSLTIGGADYEQYF.

As concerns this clonotype: One junction end disagrees with the germline gene, perhaps due to a read error. The chain employs TRBV4-2 and TRBJ2-2, with D hard to call. Germline V CDR1 and CDR2: LGHNA, YNFKEQ. The CDR3 has 17 amino acids. The CDR3 sequence is CASSQEGPPDNTGELFF. The CDR3 nucleotides read TGTGCCAGCAGCCAAGAAGGTCCTCCCGATAACACGGGGGAGCTGTTTTTT.

In the case of this clonotype: The junction does not match germline at one end; this may be a read error. The genes are TRBV5-1 and TRBJ2-5; D not resolved. The CDR3 totals 11 residues. Germline CDR1 reads SGHRS; CDR2 reads YFSETQ. The CDR3 sequence is CANSKEETQYF. The CDR3 DNA sequence: TGCGCCAACAGCAAAGAAGAGACCCAGTACTTC.

This clonotype was observed a few times. The J gene is TRBJ2-7, the V gene TRBV9; TRBD1 matches at 10 bases. The CDR3 covers 13 residues. Per germline, CDR1 SGDLS and CDR2 YYNGEE. V shed 3 bases and J 5 bases; nucleotides not matched to a gene: 2. CDR3 amino acids: CASSGTGGNEQYF. CDR3 DNA sequence: TGTGCCAGCAGCGGGACAGGGGGGAACGAGCAGTACTTC.

This clonotype appeared many times. This chain joins TRBV12-5 and TRBJ2-5; perhaps D is TRBD1 or TRBD2 (5 bases each). CDR1 is LGHNT and CDR2 is FRNRAP in the germline V gene. The CDR3 has 14 residues. V was clipped by 4 bases and J by 4 bases, with 13 bases between them. The CDR3 nucleotides read TGTGCTAGTGGTTGGGGGACGGTCCGAGAGACCCAGTACTTC. Amino acids: CASGWGTVRETQYF.

This clonotype was counted at least ten times. This rearrangement joins TRBV12-3 or TRBV12-4 to TRBJ2-2; D is perhaps TRBD1 (5 bases). The CDR3 totals 14 residues. Trimming shortened V by 5 bases and J by 1 base, and 8 bases separated the two germline ends. This chain's CDR3 is CASSPRENTGELFF. CDR3 nucleotides: TGTGCCAGCAGTCCCAGGGAGAACACCGGGGAGCTGTTTTTT.

This clonotype was seen at least ten times. This sequence joins TRBV7-2 and TRBJ2-1, with 7 bases identical to TRBD2. Germline V gene lookup returns CDR1 SGHTA and CDR2 FQGNSA. V lost 5 bases to trimming and J lost 4 bases; unmatched junction nucleotides: 8. The CDR3 sequence is 15 residues long. The CDR3 here is CASSISGDRYNEQFF. CDR3 DNA: TGTGCCAGCAGCATCAGCGGGGACCGGTACAATGAGCAGTTCTTC.

This clonotype has a count of ten or more. V and J are TRBV12-3 or TRBV12-4 and TRBJ1-2; the match to TRBD1 covers 9 bases. This CDR3 region has 14 residues. V was pared by 5 bases and J by 4 bases, with 5 bases of the junction left unmatched. This chain's CDR3 is CASSISDRGYGYTF. The CDR3 nucleotides are TGTGCCAGCAGTATCTCGGACAGGGGCTATGGCTACACCTTC.

V gene TRBV7-2 combines with J gene TRBJ1-4, with D hard to call. This CDR3 is 13 amino acids long. Trimming took off 1 base at V and 7 bases at J, with 7 bases between the two ends. Germline values: CDR1 SGHTA, CDR2 FQGNSA. The CDR3 region has the DNA TGTGCCAGCAGCTTAGGCTCCGGTGAAAAACTGTTTTTT. Translated, it gives CASSLGSGEKLFF.

Note on this clonotype: A much larger clone differs from this one at a single base, so this may be a read error. The rearrangement joins TRBV7-3 to TRBJ1-1, with unresolved D. CDR1 and CDR2 (germline): SGHTA, FQGTGA. The CDR3 loop spans 13 amino acids. V shed 5 bases and J shed 7 bases, with 14 bases lying between them. CDR3 loop: CASSPGWGSEAFF. In DNA, the CDR3 is TGTGCCAGCAGCCCCGGCTGGGGTAGTGAAGCTTTCTTT.

The chain couples TRBV6-5 to TRBJ1-1; D unresolved. Per germline, CDR1 MNHEY and CDR2 SVGAGI. The CDR3 totals 14 residues. The V and J ends lost 4 bases and 4 bases respectively, with 13 bases between them. The CDR3 coding sequence is TGTGCCAGCAGTTGGGGAACAACGGGCACTGAAGCTTTCTTT. Its translation: CASSWGTTGTEAFF.

This clonotype was counted many times. This chain's CDR3 is CASSLRTGGSETQYF. The CDR3 DNA is TGCGCCAGCAGCCTCCGCACAGGGGGCAGTGAGACCCAGTACTTC. This sequence joins TRBV4-3 and TRBJ2-5, with TRBD1 identical over 9 bases. V was pared by 4 bases and J by 5 bases, with 8 bases of the junction left unmatched. CDR1 is LGHNA, CDR2 YSLEER, per germline. The CDR3 length is 15 residues.

V gene TRBV7-2 combines with J gene TRBJ2-5; possibly TRBD1 for D (5 bases). The ends were cut back, 5 bases at V and 5 bases at J, with 12 bases in the middle. CDR1 SGHTA and CDR2 FQGNSA come from the germline V gene. The length of the CDR3 is 13 residues. The CDR3 reads CASSANRRETQYF. In DNA form, the CDR3 reads TGTGCCAGCAGCGCTAACAGGCGGGAGACCCAGTACTTC.

This clonotype was recorded many times. The CDR3, as DNA: TGTGCCAGCAGTTTACAGGCGATTAATGAAAAACTGTTTTTT. It yields the protein CASSLQAINEKLFF. This chain uses TRBV12-3 or TRBV12-4 with TRBJ1-4; D not resolved. This CDR3 region has 14 residues. Trimming took off 2 bases at V and 4 bases at J, with 8 bases between the two ends.

This clonotype has ten or more counts. The DNA for the CDR3 is TGCGCCAGCAGGCTACACCCGATAAACACTGAAGCTTTCTTT. It encodes CASRLHPINTEAFF. The chain recombines TRBV5-1 with TRBJ1-1; no clear D. There are 14 residues in the CDR3. The ends were cut back, 5 bases at V and 2 bases at J, with 13 bases in the middle. CDR1 is SGHRS and CDR2 is YFSETQ in the germline V gene.

This clonotype was seen ten or more times. This chain connects TRBV30 to TRBJ2-4; D unclear. The CDR3 runs to 13 residues. Germline-derived CDR1 and CDR2 are GTSNPN and SVGIG (reference sequence). V lost 2 bases to trimming and J lost 12 bases, with 17 bases between them. In DNA, the CDR3 is TGTGCCTGGAGTACTCACCACCCCGGGCCTCAGTACTTC. Protein product: CAWSTHHPGPQYF.

The rearrangement uses TRBV6-1 and TRBJ1-4, with unresolved D. Germline V gene sequence: CDR1 MNHNS, CDR2 SASEGT. V lost 6 bases and J lost 7, with 15 bases in between. The CDR3 consists of 14 residues. CDR3 residues: CASRRGTDSEKLFF. As DNA, the CDR3 is TGTGCCAGCAGACGTGGAACAGACTCTGAAAAACTGTTTTTT.

This clonotype has at least ten counts. The chain recombines TRBV9 with TRBJ2-5, with D tentatively TRBD1 (6 bases). Trimming removed 2 bases from V and 0 bases from J, with 8 bases in between. This CDR3 region has 14 residues. The germline CDR1 and CDR2 sequences are SGDLS and YYNGEE. The CDR3 loop is CASSVRGYQETQYF. CDR3 nucleotide sequence: TGTGCCAGCAGCGTTAGGGGGTACCAAGAGACCCAGTACTTC. The full variable domain, with the rest looked up from reference TRBV9 and TRBJ2-5, is DSGVTQTPKHLITATGQRVTLRCSPRSGDLSVYWYQQSLDQGLQFLIQYYNGEERAKGNILERFSAQQFPDLHSELNLSSLELGDSALYFCASSVRGYQETQYFGPGTRLLVL.

About this clonotype itself: This may stem from a read error, because a much larger clone lies one nucleotide away. This chain uses TRBV7-2 with TRBJ2-7; 8 bases match TRBD1. The junction had 11 bases not matched to a gene; V was cut back by 4 bases and J by 3 bases. CDR3 length: 16 amino acids. Germline V gene lookup returns CDR1 SGHTA and CDR2 FQGNSA. In DNA, the CDR3 is TGTGCCAGCAGCTCAGACTGGACAGGGTTCCACTACGAGCAGTACTTC. It encodes CASSSDWTGFHYEQYF.